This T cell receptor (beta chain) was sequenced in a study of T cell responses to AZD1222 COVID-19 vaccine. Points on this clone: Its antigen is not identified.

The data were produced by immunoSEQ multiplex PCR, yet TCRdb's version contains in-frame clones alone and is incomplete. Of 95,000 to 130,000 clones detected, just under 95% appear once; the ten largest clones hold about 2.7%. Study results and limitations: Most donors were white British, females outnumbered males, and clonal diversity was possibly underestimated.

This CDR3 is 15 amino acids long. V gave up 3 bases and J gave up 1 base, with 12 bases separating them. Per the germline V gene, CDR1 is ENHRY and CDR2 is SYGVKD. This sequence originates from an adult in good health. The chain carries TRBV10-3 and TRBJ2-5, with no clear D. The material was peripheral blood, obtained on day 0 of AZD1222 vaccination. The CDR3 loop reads CAISDLGQSQETQYF. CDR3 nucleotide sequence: TGTGCCATCAGTGACCTCGGTCAGTCCCAAGAGACCCAGTACTTC.